This is a list of T cell receptor beta chains from one sample in a study of shared clonotypes between healthy human individuals. This table comes from immunoSEQ multiplex PCR, and its TCRdb copy is limited to in-frame clones, with some not included. Of some 2.1 million clones in the sample, around 95% were seen once. The sequenced material came from naive CD4+ T cells sorted from blood. The receptors derive from a young man in good health. Each CDR3 is given with its conserved first and last residue. A D gene is named only where the DNA matches it firmly. Clone size is given for some rows only: seen once, a few or many times, or a class if the clone is expanded.

15	TRBV5-1	TRBJ2-7	.	.	TGCGCCAGCAGCTTGGGCAATACCGAGAACCACGAGCAGTACTTC	CASSLGNTENHEQYF
10	TRBV6-6	TRBJ1-2	.	.	TGTGCCAGCAACGACTATGGCTACACCTTC	CASNDYGYTF
15	TRBV19	TRBJ1-6	.	.	TGTGCCAGTACCAGCGGACAGCTCTATAATTCACCCCTCCACTTT	CASTSGQLYNSPLHF
15	TRBV5-1	TRBJ2-7	.	.	TGCGCCAGCAGCGTCGACCCAGGGTCCTCCTACGAGCAGTACTTC	CASSVDPGSSYEQYF
14	TRBV10-3	TRBJ2-2	.	.	TGTGCCATCAGTGAGTCGGGTCTAGGCGGGGAGCTGTTTTTT	CAISESGLGGELFF
16	TRBV7-2	TRBJ2-7	TRBD2	.	TGTGCCAGCAGCTTCGTTGCGGGAGGGCTGACCTACGAGCAGTACTTC	CASSFVAGGLTYEQYF
14	TRBV7-2	TRBJ1-1	.	.	TGTGCCAGCAGCATCGGAGACAGGAACACTGAAGCTTTCTTT	CASSIGDRNTEAFF
13	TRBV30	TRBJ2-7	TRBD1	.	TGTGCCGGGATCCGGACAGGGAGGTACGAGCAGTACTTC	CAGIRTGRYEQYF
15	TRBV5-4	TRBJ1-3	.	.	TGTGCCAGCAAGAATCTACAGAGCGCTGGAAACACCATATATTTT	CASKNLQSAGNTIYF
14	TRBV7-9	TRBJ1-2	.	.	TGTGCCAGCAGCTTTTCTACAGTTGAATATGGCTACACCTTC	CASSFSTVEYGYTF
16	TRBV30	TRBJ2-4	.	.	TGTGCCTGGAGTCCGGACCGAACGGGATACAAAAACATTCAGTACTTC	CAWSPDRTGYKNIQYF
15	TRBV7-8	TRBJ1-2	.	.	TGTGCCAGCAGCTTCGGACACTCTTCTAACTATGGCTACACCTTC	CASSFGHSSNYGYTF
13	TRBV19	TRBJ1-1	.	.	TGTGCCAGTAGTGCGGAACTTCCTACTGAAGCTTTCTTT	CASSAELPTEAFF
13	TRBV6-1	TRBJ2-3	.	.	TGTGCCAGCCTGGACTACCCCACAGATACGCAGTATTTT	CASLDYPTDTQYF
16	TRBV10-1	TRBJ1-1	.	.	TGCGCCAGCAGTGGAGTGTCGGGGCAGGCGAACACTGAAGCTTTCTTT	CASSGVSGQANTEAFF
15	TRBV19	TRBJ2-7	TRBD1	once	TGTGCCAGTAGTACGGGACAGGGGTTTTCCTACGAGCAGTACTTC	CASSTGQGFSYEQYF
16	TRBV5-4	TRBJ1-2	TRBD1	.	TGTGCCAGCAGCCTGGACAGGGGGCTATCTAACTATGGCTACACCTTC	CASSLDRGLSNYGYTF
16	TRBV18	TRBJ2-7	TRBD2	.	TGTGCCAGCTCACCCCCGGGACTAGCGACAAGAAGCGAGCAGTACTTC	CASSPPGLATRSEQYF
12	TRBV7-9	TRBJ1-3	.	.	TGTGCCAGCAGCTTAGGTGGAAACACCATATATTTT	CASSLGGNTIYF
15	TRBV6-5	TRBJ2-5	TRBD1	.	TGTGCCAGCAGATCCGGACAGGGAGGAAGAGAGACCCAGTACTTC	CASRSGQGGRETQYF
17	TRBV15	TRBJ2-2	.	.	TGTGCCACCAGCAGAGGAGGCCACACAGGGTTCCCCGGGGAGCTGTTTTTT	CATSRGGHTGFPGELFF
12	TRBV10-1	TRBJ2-7	.	.	TGCGCCACCTCTCCTGATATCTACGAGCAGTACTTC	CATSPDIYEQYF
17	TRBV9	TRBJ1-1	TRBD1	.	TGTGCCAGCAGCGCGTCCCGGGACAGGGGGCGCCTGGCTGAAGCTTTCTTT	CASSASRDRGRLAEAFF
12	TRBV5-1	TRBJ2-3	.	.	TGCGCCAGCAGCTTGGATCAGGGGCCGCAGTATTTT	CASSLDQGPQYF
18	TRBV28	TRBJ2-7	TRBD2	.	TGTGCCAGCAGTTTTACGTATAGGCAACTAGCGGGGTCCTACGAGCAGTACTTC	CASSFTYRQLAGSYEQYF
14	TRBV19	TRBJ2-2	.	.	TGTGCCAGTACCGTCCAGGTTGACACCGGGGAGCTGTTTTTT	CASTVQVDTGELFF